These 9 T cell receptor beta chains came from one sample sequenced in a study of blood T cell repertoires in COVID-19. Repertoires were generated with immunoSEQ multiplex PCR, while TCRdb's copy carries only in-frame clones and drops some. The table has about 100,000 clones, approximately 84% seen once. Sequenced: peripheral blood. The source is a human donor in a cohort sampled during active COVID-19.

This clone has a handful of counts. The V and J genes are TRBV6-2 or TRBV6-3 and TRBJ2-3, with 7 bases identical to TRBD2. This CDR3 spans 15 amino acids. V was pared by 6 bases and J by 2 bases, with 8 bases of the junction left unmatched. Germline assignment: CDR1 MNHEY and CDR2 SVGEGT. The CDR3 sequence is CASSSWGGPTDTQYF. CDR3 nucleotides: TGTGCCAGCAGCTCCTGGGGGGGTCCCACAGATACGCAGTATTTT.

Only a few counts were recorded for this clone. V usage is TRBV5-4 and J usage is TRBJ2-7, with D maybe TRBD1 (6 bases). Trimming removed 2 bases from V and 6 bases from J, with 12 bases in between. The CDR3 covers 13 residues. Germline CDR1 SGHNT, CDR2 YYREEE (reference sequence). CDR3 in DNA: TGTGCCAGCAGCTTAGGGACAAAGTCCGAGCAGTACTTC. It specifies CASSLGTKSEQYF. The variable domain in full, completed from reference TRBV5-4 and TRBJ2-7, reads ETGVTQSPTHLIKTRGQQVTLRCSSQSGHNTVSWYQQALGQGPQFIFQYYREEENGRGNFPPRFSGLQFPNYSSELNVNALELDDSALYLCASSLGTKSEQYFGPGTRLTVT.

The J gene is TRBJ2-7, the V gene TRBV21-1; the table names TRBD1, a call not compared with the DNA. TRBV21-1 is tagged as a pseudogene. The CDR3 spans 14 residues. The CDR3 region is CASSKGQGGYEQYV. Written as DNA, the CDR3 is TGTGCCAGCAGCAAAGGACAGGGGGGCTACGAGCAGTACGTC.

This chain connects TRBV6-5 to TRBJ2-7, with 11 nucleotides matching TRBD2. With V trimmed by 4 bases and J by 2 bases, 4 bases remained unmatched. The CDR3 length is 15 residues. Per germline, CDR1 MNHEY and CDR2 SVGAGI. The CDR3 loop reads CASSSPTSGAYEQYF. The DNA of the CDR3 is TGTGCCAGCAGTTCCCCGACTAGCGGGGCCTACGAGCAGTACTTC.

The chain links TRBV21-1 to TRBJ2-5; the table's D call of TRBD1 was not tested on the DNA. TRBV21-1 is a known pseudogene. The CDR3 contains 12 residues. In DNA, the CDR3 is TGTGCCAGCAGGGGCGTTGGGGAGACCCAGTACTTC. It translates to CASRGVGETQYF.

The V and J genes are TRBV7-3 and TRBJ1-1; D possibly corresponds to TRBD1 (5 bases). Germline assignment: CDR1 SGHTA and CDR2 FQGTGA. The length of the CDR3 is 14 residues. V was shortened by 6 bases and J by 6 bases, with 17 bases between the two germline ends. The chain's CDR3 is CASSLQGPVSEAFF. In DNA, the CDR3 is TGTGCCAGCAGTCTTCAGGGTCCAGTCTCTGAAGCTTTCTTT.

J is TRBJ2-7 and V is TRBV7-8; 13 nucleotides match TRBD2. Germline V lookup: CDR1 SGHVS, CDR2 FQNEAQ. The junction had 5 bases not matched to a gene; V was cut back by 4 bases and J by 5 bases. This CDR3 has 15 amino acids. The CDR3: CASSSGLAGEDEQYF. The CDR3 nucleotides are TGTGCCAGCAGCTCAGGACTAGCGGGAGAGGACGAGCAGTACTTC.

The chain recombines TRBV7-2 with TRBJ2-2, with a possible D match to TRBD2 (6 bases). The CDR3 length is 16 residues. Trimming removed 5 bases from V and 2 bases from J, with 15 bases in between. From germline, CDR1 is SGHTA and CDR2 FQGNSA. CDR3 DNA: TGTGCCAGCAGCCATTGGGAGGCCCTTAACACCGGGGAGCTGTTTTTT. Translation gives CASSHWEALNTGELFF.

The CDR3 reads CASSFALAGRDTQYF. The DNA for the CDR3 is TGTGCCAGCAGCTTTGCGCTAGCGGGGAGAGATACGCAGTATTTT. The rearrangement joins TRBV7-6 to TRBJ2-3, with 9 bases identical to TRBD2. Trimming at V came to 3 bases and at J to 5 bases, leaving 6 bases not matched to a gene. The CDR3 has 15 residues. Looked up from germline, CDR1 is SGHVS and CDR2 is FNYEAQ.